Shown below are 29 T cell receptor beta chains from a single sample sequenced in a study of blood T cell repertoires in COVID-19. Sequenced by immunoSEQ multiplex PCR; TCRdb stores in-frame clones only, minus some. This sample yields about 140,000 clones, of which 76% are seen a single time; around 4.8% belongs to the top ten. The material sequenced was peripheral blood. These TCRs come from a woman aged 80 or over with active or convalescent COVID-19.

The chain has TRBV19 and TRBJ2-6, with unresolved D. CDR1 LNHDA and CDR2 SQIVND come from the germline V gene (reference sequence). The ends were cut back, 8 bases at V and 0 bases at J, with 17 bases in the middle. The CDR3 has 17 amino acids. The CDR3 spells CASSGRFGFSGANVLTF. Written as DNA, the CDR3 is TGTGCCAGTTCTGGCCGTTTTGGTTTCTCTGGGGCCAACGTCCTGACTTTC.

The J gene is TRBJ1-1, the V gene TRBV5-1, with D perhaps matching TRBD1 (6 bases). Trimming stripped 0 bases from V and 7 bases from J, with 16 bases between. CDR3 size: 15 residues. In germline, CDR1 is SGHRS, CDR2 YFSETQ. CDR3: CASSLGGGRGLEAFF. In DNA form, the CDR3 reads TGCGCCAGCAGCTTGGGAGGGGGAAGAGGCCTTGAAGCTTTCTTT.

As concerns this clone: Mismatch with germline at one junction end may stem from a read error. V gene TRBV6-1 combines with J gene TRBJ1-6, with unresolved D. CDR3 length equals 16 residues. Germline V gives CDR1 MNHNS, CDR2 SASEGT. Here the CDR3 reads CASREAARSYNSPLHF. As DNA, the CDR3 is TGTGCCAGCAGAGAAGCTGCGCGGTCCTATAATTCACCCCTCCACTTT.

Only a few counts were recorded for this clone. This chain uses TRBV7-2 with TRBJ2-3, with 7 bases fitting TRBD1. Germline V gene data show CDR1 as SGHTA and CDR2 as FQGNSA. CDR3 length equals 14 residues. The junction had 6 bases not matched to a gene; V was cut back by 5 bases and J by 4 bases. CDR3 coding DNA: TGTGCCAGCAGCCGCGACAGGGCCGCAGATACGCAGTATTTT. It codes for CASSRDRAADTQYF. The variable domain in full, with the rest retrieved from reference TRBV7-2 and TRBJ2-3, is GAGVSQSPSNKVTEKGKDVELRCDPISGHTALYWYRQSLGQGLEFLIYFQGNSAPDKSGLPSDRFSAERTGGSVSTLTIQRTQQEDSAVYLCASSRDRAADTQYFGPGTRLTVL.

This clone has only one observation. As DNA, the CDR3 is TGCGCCAGCAGCTTGGACAGGGAAAGGTTCTACGAGCAGTACTTC. Amino acids: CASSLDRERFYEQYF. This sequence joins TRBV5-1 and TRBJ2-7; D might be TRBD1 (6 bases). There are 15 residues in the CDR3. V was pared by 0 bases and J by 3 bases, with 13 bases between. From germline, CDR1 is SGHRS and CDR2 YFSETQ. Using reference TRBV5-1 and TRBJ2-7 for the parts outside the CDR3, the full variable domain is KAGVTQTPRYLIKTRGQQVTLSCSPISGHRSVSWYQQTPGQGLQFLFEYFSETQRNKGNFPGRFSGRQFSNSRSEMNVSTLELGDSALYLCASSLDRERFYEQYFGPGTRLTVT.

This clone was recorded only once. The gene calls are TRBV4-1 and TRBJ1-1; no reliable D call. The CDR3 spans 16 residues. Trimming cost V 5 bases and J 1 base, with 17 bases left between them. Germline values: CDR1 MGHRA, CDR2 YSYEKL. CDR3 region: CASSGSGGARNTEAFF. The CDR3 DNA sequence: TGCGCCAGCAGCGGAAGCGGTGGTGCCAGGAACACTGAAGCTTTCTTT.

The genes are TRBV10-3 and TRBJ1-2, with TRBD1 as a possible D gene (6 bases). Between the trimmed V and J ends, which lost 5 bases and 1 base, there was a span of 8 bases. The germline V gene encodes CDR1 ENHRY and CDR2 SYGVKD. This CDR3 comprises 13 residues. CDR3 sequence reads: CAISLDSNYGYTF. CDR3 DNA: TGTGCCATCAGTTTGGACAGTAACTATGGCTACACCTTC.

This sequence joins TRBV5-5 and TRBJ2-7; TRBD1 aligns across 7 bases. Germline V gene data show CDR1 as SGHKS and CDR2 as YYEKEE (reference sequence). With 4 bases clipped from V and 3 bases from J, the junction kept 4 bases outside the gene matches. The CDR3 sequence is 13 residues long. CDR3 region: CASSMDRNYEQYF. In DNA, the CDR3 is TGTGCCAGCAGCATGGACAGGAACTACGAGCAGTACTTC.

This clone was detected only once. The chain's CDR3 is CASSYLSGTYEQYF. The CDR3 DNA is TGTGCCAGCAGTTACTTGTCAGGGACCTACGAGCAGTACTTC. The V gene is TRBV6-5, the J gene TRBJ2-7; D perhaps matches TRBD1 (5 bases). Germline CDR1 MNHEY, CDR2 SVGAGI. The CDR3 has 14 residues. V lost 1 base and J 2 bases, leaving 9 bases between the germline ends.

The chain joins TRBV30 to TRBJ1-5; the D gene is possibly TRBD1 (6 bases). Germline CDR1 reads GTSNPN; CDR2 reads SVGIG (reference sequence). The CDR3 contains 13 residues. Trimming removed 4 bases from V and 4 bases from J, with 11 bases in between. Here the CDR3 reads CAWNTGPNQPQHF. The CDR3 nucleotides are TGTGCCTGGAACACAGGGCCTAATCAGCCCCAGCATTTT.

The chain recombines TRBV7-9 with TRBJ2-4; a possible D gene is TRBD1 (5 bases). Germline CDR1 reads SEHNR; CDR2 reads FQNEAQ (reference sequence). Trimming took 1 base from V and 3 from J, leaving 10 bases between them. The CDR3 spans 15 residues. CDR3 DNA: TGTGCCAGCAGCTTAGGCGAAGGGGTCAAAAACATTCAGTACTTC. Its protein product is CASSLGEGVKNIQYF.

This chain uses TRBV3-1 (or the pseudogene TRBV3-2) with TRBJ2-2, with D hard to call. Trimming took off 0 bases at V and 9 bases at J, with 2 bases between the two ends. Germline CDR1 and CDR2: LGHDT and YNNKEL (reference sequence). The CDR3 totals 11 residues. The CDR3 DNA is TGTGCCAGCAGCCAAGACTGGGAGCTGTTTTTT. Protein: CASSQDWELFF.

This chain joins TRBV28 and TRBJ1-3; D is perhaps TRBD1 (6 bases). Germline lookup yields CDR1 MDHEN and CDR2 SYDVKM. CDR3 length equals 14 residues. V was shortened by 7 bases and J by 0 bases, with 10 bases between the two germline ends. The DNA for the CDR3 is TGTGCCAGCACCTCAGGGGACTCTGGAAACACCATATATTTT. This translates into CASTSGDSGNTIYF.

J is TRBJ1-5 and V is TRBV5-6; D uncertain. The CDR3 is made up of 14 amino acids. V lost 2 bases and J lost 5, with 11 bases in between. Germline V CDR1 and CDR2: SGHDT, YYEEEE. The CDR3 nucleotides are TGTGCCAGCAGCTTTGGCCAGTCCTATCAGCCCCAGCATTTT. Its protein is CASSFGQSYQPQHF.

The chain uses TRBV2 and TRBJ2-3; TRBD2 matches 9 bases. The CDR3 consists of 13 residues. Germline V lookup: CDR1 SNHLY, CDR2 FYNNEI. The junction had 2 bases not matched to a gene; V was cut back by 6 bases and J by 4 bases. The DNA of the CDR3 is TGTGCCAGCAGAGCGGGGGGCGCAGATACGCAGTATTTT. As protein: CASRAGGADTQYF.

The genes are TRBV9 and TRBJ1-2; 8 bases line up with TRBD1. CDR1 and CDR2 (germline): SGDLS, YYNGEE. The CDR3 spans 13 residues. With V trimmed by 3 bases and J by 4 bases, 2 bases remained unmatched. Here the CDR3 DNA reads TGTGCCAGCAGCGCCGGGACAGGCTATGGCTACACCTTC. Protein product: CASSAGTGYGYTF. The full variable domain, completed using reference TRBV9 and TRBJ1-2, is DSGVTQTPKHLITATGQRVTLRCSPRSGDLSVYWYQQSLDQGLQFLIQYYNGEERAKGNILERFSAQQFPDLHSELNLSSLELGDSALYFCASSAGTGYGYTFGSGTRLTVV.

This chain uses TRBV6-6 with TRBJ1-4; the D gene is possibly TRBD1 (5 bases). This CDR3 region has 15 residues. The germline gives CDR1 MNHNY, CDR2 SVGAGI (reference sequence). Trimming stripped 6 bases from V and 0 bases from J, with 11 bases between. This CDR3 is CASRLGPATNEKLFF. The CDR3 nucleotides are TGTGCCAGCAGGCTGGGGCCAGCAACTAATGAAAAACTGTTTTTT.

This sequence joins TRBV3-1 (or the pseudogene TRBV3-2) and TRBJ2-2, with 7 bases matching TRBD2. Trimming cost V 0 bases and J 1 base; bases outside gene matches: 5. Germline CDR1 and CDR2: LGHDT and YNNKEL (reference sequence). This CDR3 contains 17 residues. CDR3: CASSQDSSSGNTGELFF. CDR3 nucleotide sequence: TGTGCCAGCAGCCAAGATTCTTCTAGCGGGAACACCGGGGAGCTGTTTTTT.

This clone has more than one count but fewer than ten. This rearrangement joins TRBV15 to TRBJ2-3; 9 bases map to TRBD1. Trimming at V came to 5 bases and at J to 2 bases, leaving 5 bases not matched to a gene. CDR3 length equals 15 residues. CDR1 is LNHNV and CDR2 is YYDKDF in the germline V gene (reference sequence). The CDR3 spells CATSGRDRDTDTQYF. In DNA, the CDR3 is TGTGCCACCAGCGGCCGGGACAGGGACACAGATACGCAGTATTTT.

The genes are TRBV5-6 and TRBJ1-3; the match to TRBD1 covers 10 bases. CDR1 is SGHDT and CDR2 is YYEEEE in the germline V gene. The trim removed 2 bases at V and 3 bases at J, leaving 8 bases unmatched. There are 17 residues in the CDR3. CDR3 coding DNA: TGTGCCAGCAGCTTTCCTGACAGGGGGCGTAGTGGAAACACCATATATTTT. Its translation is CASSFPDRGRSGNTIYF.

The CDR3 DNA reads as TGTGCCAGCTCACCACGGACAGGGCAAGAGACCCAGTACTTC. Translating gives CASSPRTGQETQYF. The chain recombines TRBV18 with TRBJ2-5, with 8 bases identical to TRBD1. There are 14 residues in the CDR3. Germline V lookup: CDR1 KGHSH, CDR2 LQKENI. V gave up 1 base and J gave up 2 bases; unmatched junction bases: 0.

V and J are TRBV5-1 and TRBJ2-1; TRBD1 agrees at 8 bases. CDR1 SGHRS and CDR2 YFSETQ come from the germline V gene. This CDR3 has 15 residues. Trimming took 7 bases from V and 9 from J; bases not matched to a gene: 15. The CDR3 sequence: CASHRGDLLEGEQFF. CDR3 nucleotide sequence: TGCGCCAGCCACAGGGGGGACCTACTGGAGGGTGAGCAGTTCTTC.

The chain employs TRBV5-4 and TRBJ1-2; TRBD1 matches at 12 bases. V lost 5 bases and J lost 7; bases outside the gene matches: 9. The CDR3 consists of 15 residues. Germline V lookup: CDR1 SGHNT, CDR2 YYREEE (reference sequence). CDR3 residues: CASSRPGQGALGYTF. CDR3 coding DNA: TGTGCCAGCAGTCGTCCGGGACAGGGGGCGCTTGGCTACACCTTC.

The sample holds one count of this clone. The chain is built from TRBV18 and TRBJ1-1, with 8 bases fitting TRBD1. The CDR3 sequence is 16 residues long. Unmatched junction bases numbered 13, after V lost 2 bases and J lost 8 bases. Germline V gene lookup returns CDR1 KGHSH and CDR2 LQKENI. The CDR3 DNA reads TGTGCCAGCTCACCAGTAATAGGACAGGGTGTCGTGGAAGCTTTCTTT. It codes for CASSPVIGQGVVEAFF.

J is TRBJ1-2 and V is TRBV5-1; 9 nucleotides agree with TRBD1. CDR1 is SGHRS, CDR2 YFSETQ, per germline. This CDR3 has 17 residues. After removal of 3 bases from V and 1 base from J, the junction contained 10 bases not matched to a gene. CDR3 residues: CASSSGQGGMGNYGYTF. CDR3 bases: TGCGCCAGCAGCTCGGGACAGGGTGGCATGGGTAACTATGGCTACACCTTC. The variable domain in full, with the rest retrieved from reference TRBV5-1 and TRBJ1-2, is KAGVTQTPRYLIKTRGQQVTLSCSPISGHRSVSWYQQTPGQGLQFLFEYFSETQRNKGNFPGRFSGRQFSNSRSEMNVSTLELGDSALYLCASSSGQGGMGNYGYTFGSGTRLTVV.

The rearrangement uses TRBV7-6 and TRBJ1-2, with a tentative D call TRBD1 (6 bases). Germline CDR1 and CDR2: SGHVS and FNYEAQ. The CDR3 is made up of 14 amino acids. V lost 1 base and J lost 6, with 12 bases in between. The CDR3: CASSLGRSGDGYTF. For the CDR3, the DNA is TGTGCCAGCAGCTTAGGGCGGTCAGGGGATGGCTACACCTTC.

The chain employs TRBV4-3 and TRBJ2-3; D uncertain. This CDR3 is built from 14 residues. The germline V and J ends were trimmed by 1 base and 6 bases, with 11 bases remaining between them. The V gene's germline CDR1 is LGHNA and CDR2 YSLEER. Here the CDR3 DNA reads TGCGCCAGCAGCCAAGGGTTGGGCCCGGATACGCAGTATTTT. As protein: CASSQGLGPDTQYF.

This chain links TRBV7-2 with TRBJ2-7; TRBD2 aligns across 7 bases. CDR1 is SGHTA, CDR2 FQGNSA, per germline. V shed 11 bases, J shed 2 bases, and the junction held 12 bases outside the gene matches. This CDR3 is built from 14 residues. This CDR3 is CASAGTIRPYEQYF. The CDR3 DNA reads TGTGCCTCCGCCGGGACTATACGACCCTACGAGCAGTACTTC.

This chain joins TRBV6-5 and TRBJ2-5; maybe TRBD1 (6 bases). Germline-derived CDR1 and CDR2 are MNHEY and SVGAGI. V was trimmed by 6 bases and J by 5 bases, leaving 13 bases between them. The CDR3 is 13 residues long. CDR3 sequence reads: CASRPQGWETQYF. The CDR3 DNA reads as TGTGCCAGCAGGCCCCAGGGGTGGGAGACCCAGTACTTC.